The clone carrying this T cell receptor (beta chain) appeared many times. Time point reported: newly diagnosed GD, antithyroid drugs for less than 3 months. The TCR library was made from RNA that had been extracted from PBMCs in TRIzol. The CDR3 has 15 residues. The V segment lost 5 bases and the J segment 4 bases; nucleotides outside the gene matches: 5. Germline V CDR1 and CDR2: SGHRS, YFSETQ. Researchers made TCR beta libraries by using iRepertoire HTBI primers and running Arm-PCR on CDR3 regions. TCRdb fed the multiplex PCR reads into MiXCR, producing one record per CDR3 protein. This sample has 350,000 to 450,000 distinct CDR3 sequences, with approximately 15% found just once. The data are from a study of regulatory T cells in long-lasting Graves disease. The sample was also linked to a second study, of T cells in Graves' hyperthyroidism and ophthalmopathy.

This receptor was identified in a woman in her thirties or forties with Graves disease. The chain links TRBV5-1 to TRBJ2-1; TRBD2 matches 11 bases. Sequences were derived from peripheral blood mononuclear cells (PBMCs), sampled at new diagnosis, from a patient treated with antithyroid drugs. The CDR3 sequence: CASRVLAGGYNEQFF. CDR3 sequence (DNA): TGCGCCAGCAGAGTCCTAGCGGGAGGATACAATGAGCAGTTCTTC.